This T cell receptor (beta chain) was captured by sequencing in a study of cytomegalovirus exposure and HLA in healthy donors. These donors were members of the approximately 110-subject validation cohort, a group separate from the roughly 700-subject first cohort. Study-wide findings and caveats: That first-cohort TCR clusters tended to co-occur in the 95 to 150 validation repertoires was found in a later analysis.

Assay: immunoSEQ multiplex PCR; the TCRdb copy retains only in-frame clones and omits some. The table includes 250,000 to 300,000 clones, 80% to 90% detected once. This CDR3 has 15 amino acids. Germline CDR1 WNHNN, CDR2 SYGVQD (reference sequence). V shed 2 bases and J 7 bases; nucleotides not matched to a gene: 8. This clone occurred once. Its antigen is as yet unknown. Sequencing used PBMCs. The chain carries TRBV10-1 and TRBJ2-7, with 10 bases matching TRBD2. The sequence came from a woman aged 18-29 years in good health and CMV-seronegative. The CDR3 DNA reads TGCGCCAGCAGTGAGAGCCTAGCGGGAGCTAAAGAGCAGTACTTC. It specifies CASSESLAGAKEQYF.